This T cell receptor (beta chain) originates from a study of Ad26.COV2.S vaccination and SARS-CoV-2 variants. The overall study: Within the COV1001 Ad26.COV2.S trial arm, the donor was enrolled.

Treatment in this sample: some 20 received Ad26.COV2.S at low or high dose, single or two shots; about five received placebo; per-sample allocation not given. Repertoires come from day 63 after the first vaccine or placebo injection. The ends were cut back, 1 base at V and 5 bases at J, with 11 bases in the middle. Germline values: CDR1 MNHNS, CDR2 SASEGT. The CDR3 loop spans 15 amino acids. The assay was immunoSEQ multiplex PCR, and TCRdb's table has in-frame clones only and misses some. This table has roughly 320,000 clones, roughly 86% appearing once. The genes are TRBV6-1 and TRBJ1-4; D gene uncertain. Material: peripheral blood, obtained in a trial of Ad26.COV2.S vaccine versus placebo. The sequence came from a person aged 18-60 years who received the Ad26.COV2.S COVID-19 vaccine or a placebo. CDR3 protein: CASSEDGRWNEKLFF. In DNA form, the CDR3 reads TGTGCCAGCAGTGAAGATGGTAGATGGAATGAAAAACTGTTTTTT.